These 27 T cell receptor beta chains share one sample of origin, sequenced in a study of regulatory T cells in long-lasting Graves disease. Regarding time point: persistent/refractory GD, antithyroid drugs over 5 years with positive TRAb. RNA from PBMCs was the source of the TCR library. Construction of TCR beta libraries relied on iRepertoire HTBI primers and on Arm-PCR targeting CDR3 regions. TCRdb independently ran MiXCR on the multiplex PCR reads; one entry per CDR3 protein. Of hundreds of thousands of distinct CDR3 sequences listed, around 30% were seen once; the top ten hold roughly 46%. Material: peripheral blood mononuclear cells (PBMCs), obtained when the disease was refractory, from a patient treated with antithyroid drugs. The receptors stem from a female donor with Graves disease.

Only a few counts were recorded for this clonotype. The rearrangement links TRBV6-1 to TRBJ1-2, with a weak D call TRBD1 (5 bases). Deletions cut 6 bases from V and 6 bases from J, with 11 bases between. The CDR3 has 12 residues. The germline CDR1 and CDR2 sequences are MNHNS and SASEGT. Here the CDR3 DNA reads TGTGCCAGCAGGAAACGAGGGGATGGCTACACCTTC. Amino acid sequence: CASRKRGDGYTF.

V is TRBV12-3 or TRBV12-4 and J is TRBJ2-5; TRBD1 aligns across 7 bases. J lost 2 bases, V lost 4 bases, and 4 bases had no gene match. The CDR3 is made up of 14 amino acids. CDR3 nucleotide sequence: TGTGCCAGCAGTTCTGACAGGGATCAAGAGACCCAGTACTTC. Amino acids: CASSSDRDQETQYF.

Worth noting for this clonotype: This could be a read error, since a much larger clone is one nucleotide away. The gene calls are TRBV6-2 or TRBV6-3 and TRBJ2-5, with D perhaps being TRBD1 or TRBD2 (5 bases each). This CDR3 is built from 16 residues. Germline CDR1 MNHEY, CDR2 SVGEGT. V was trimmed by 6 bases and J by 2 bases, leaving 19 bases between them. The CDR3 region has the DNA TGTGCCAGCAGAATCCGGGGCAGGGAACGACAAGAGACCCAGTACTTC. Translating it yields CASRIRGRERQETQYF.

The sample holds a few counts of this clonotype. The chain links TRBV3-1 to TRBJ2-7, with D possibly being TRBD2 (7 bases). Trimming took 4 bases from V and 12 from J, leaving 22 bases between them. This CDR3 contains 14 residues. Germline V gene sequence: CDR1 LGHDT, CDR2 YNNKEL (reference sequence). The CDR3 region is CASSLRDRGAFPYF. The DNA for the CDR3 is TGTGCCAGCAGCCTCCGGGACCGGGGGGCCTTCCCGTACTTC.

The rearrangement links TRBV6-1 to TRBJ2-3, with D tentatively TRBD2 (5 bases). The length of the CDR3 is 16 residues. Germline V gene data show CDR1 as MNHNS and CDR2 as SASEGT. V was trimmed by 5 bases and J by 3 bases, leaving 18 bases between them. In nucleotides, the CDR3 is TGTGCCAGCAGTCTACCCCCTGCGGGTATGACAGATACGCAGTATTTT. Its protein is CASSLPPAGMTDTQYF.

The chain combines TRBV20-1 with TRBJ2-1; 7 bases align to TRBD2. The CDR3 contains 18 residues. Trimming removed 2 bases from V and 5 bases from J; junction bases left unmatched: 18. Germline V gene data show CDR1 as DFQATT and CDR2 as SNEGSKA (reference sequence). CDR3 amino acids: CSARTHFEWWEGHNEQFF. CDR3 bases: TGCAGTGCTAGAACCCATTTCGAGTGGTGGGAGGGCCACAATGAGCAGTTCTTC.

This sequence joins TRBV6-9 and TRBJ1-1, with D unresolved. The CDR3 runs to 12 residues. CDR1 MNHGY and CDR2 SVAAGI come from the germline V gene. Trimming shortened V by 4 bases and J by 6 bases, and 9 bases separated the two germline ends. The DNA for the CDR3 is TGTGCCAGCAGTTCGGGGTTGGCTGAAGCTTTCTTT. This encodes CASSSGLAEAFF.

The rearrangement joins TRBV16 to TRBJ1-2, with D uncertain. This CDR3 comprises 15 residues. Germline CDR1 KGHSY, CDR2 FQNENV. Trimming removed 4 bases from V and 3 bases from J, with 15 bases in between. In DNA form, the CDR3 reads TGTGCCAGCAGCCCCCCGGGCCTAGCGCACTATGGCTACACCTTC. The encoded protein is CASSPPGLAHYGYTF.

The chain recombines TRBV6-2 or TRBV6-3 with TRBJ2-7; no definite D call. Trimming pared 8 bases from V and 2 bases from J, leaving 10 bases between. The CDR3 totals 12 residues. Germline CDR1 MNHEY, CDR2 SVGEGT. CDR3 sequence reads: CASSDAPYEQYF. For the CDR3, the DNA is TGTGCCAGCTCGGACGCACCCTACGAGCAGTACTTC.

Points on this clonotype: Possible read error: a much larger clone is one base away. The J gene is TRBJ1-1, the V gene TRBV6-2 or TRBV6-3; D may be TRBD1 (6 bases). V dropped 2 bases and J dropped 5 bases, with 9 bases sitting between them. The CDR3 is made up of 13 amino acids. Germline V gives CDR1 MNHEY, CDR2 SVGEGT. The CDR3 DNA sequence: TGTGCCAGCAGTTACAGGGGGAAAACTGAAGCTTTCTTT. As protein: CASSYRGKTEAFF.

The gene calls are TRBV3-1 and TRBJ1-2; a weak D match, TRBD1 (5 bases). Trimming cost V 4 bases and J 0 bases, with 12 bases left between them. Germline V CDR1 and CDR2: LGHDT, YNNKEL (reference sequence). This CDR3 contains 15 residues. CDR3 region: CASSPWAGTNYGYTF. CDR3 sequence (DNA): TGTGCCAGCAGCCCGTGGGCAGGGACTAACTATGGCTACACCTTC.

Many counts were recorded for this clonotype. The chain uses TRBV28 and TRBJ1-6; 10 nucleotides line up with TRBD1. V lost 1 base to trimming and J lost 5 bases; unmatched junction nucleotides: 8. Germline V lookup: CDR1 MDHEN, CDR2 SYDVKM. This CDR3 comprises 18 residues. Here the CDR3 reads CASSLSSGTGDHNSPLHF. The CDR3 DNA reads as TGTGCCAGCAGTTTATCCTCGGGGACAGGGGACCATAATTCACCCCTCCACTTT.

In this sample, this clonotype turned up many times. The chain employs TRBV28 and TRBJ2-7; a weak D match, TRBD2 (6 bases). This CDR3 region has 16 residues. Between the trimmed V and J ends, which lost 3 bases and 3 bases, there was a span of 18 bases. Germline V gene data show CDR1 as MDHEN and CDR2 as SYDVKM. In DNA, the CDR3 is TGTGCCAGCAGTTTGCAGGGCCTAGCGTCTCGCTACGAGCAGTACTTC. Its translation is CASSLQGLASRYEQYF.

At least ten counts were recorded for this clonotype. The V and J genes are TRBV2 and TRBJ1-2; D unresolved. The CDR3 runs to 11 residues. The V end was cut by 4 bases, the J end by 8 bases, with 8 bases between. The V gene's germline CDR1 is SNHLY and CDR2 FYNNEI. CDR3 nucleotide sequence: TGTGCCAGCAGTGCTCTCTTCGGCTACACCTTC. It translates to CASSALFGYTF.

Only a few counts were recorded for this clonotype. The chain has TRBV29-1 and TRBJ1-2; no firm D call. Germline values: CDR1 SQVTM, CDR2 ANQGSEA. V was cut by 7 bases and J by 4 bases, with 13 bases left in between. The CDR3 is 12 amino acids. The CDR3 DNA is TGCAGCGCCGGTGGTTTGGCCTATGGCTACACCTTC. Amino acid sequence: CSAGGLAYGYTF.

The V gene is TRBV12-3 or TRBV12-4, the J gene TRBJ1-1; 7 nucleotides align to TRBD1. The V and J ends lost 6 bases and 1 base, in that order; junction bases with no gene match: 23. The CDR3 runs to 20 residues. CDR3 region: CASRRGIRDDRATGNTEAFF. The CDR3 nucleotides read TGTGCCAGCAGGCGGGGTATTCGGGACGACAGGGCGACGGGGAACACTGAAGCTTTCTTT.

The chain recombines TRBV4-1 with TRBJ1-4; D uncertain. Germline CDR1 MGHRA, CDR2 YSYEKL. This CDR3 has 15 amino acids. With 0 bases removed from V and 4 bases from J, the gap between germline ends came to 9 bases. In DNA, the CDR3 is TGCGCCAGCAGCCAAGAGATGGCGATTAATGAAAAACTGTTTTTT. It codes for CASSQEMAINEKLFF.

As DNA, the CDR3 is TGCAGTGCTACCGGGGGGGGAAACGATTCACCCCTCCACTTT. Translation: CSATGGGNDSPLHF. This rearrangement joins TRBV20-1 to TRBJ1-6; D might be TRBD1 (5 bases). Germline CDR1 and CDR2: DFQATT and SNEGSKA (reference sequence). Trimming pared 4 bases from V and 8 bases from J, leaving 15 bases between. This CDR3 contains 14 residues.

For the CDR3, the DNA is TGTGCTAGTGGGGAGGGGCTCAGCCTAGCGGCAGATACGCAGTATTTT. It codes for CASGEGLSLAADTQYF. V usage is TRBV12-5 and J usage is TRBJ2-3, with TRBD2 identical over 7 bases. The CDR3 has 16 residues. Germline values: CDR1 LGHNT, CDR2 FRNRAP. Trimming at V came to 6 bases and at J to 4 bases, leaving 13 bases not matched to a gene.

Only a few counts were recorded for this clonotype. The chain links TRBV20-1 to TRBJ2-7; TRBD2 agrees at 8 bases. The CDR3 contains 16 residues. Germline trimming cut 2 bases from V and 3 bases from J; bases unmatched to any gene: 12. Germline-derived CDR1 and CDR2 are DFQATT and SNEGSKA (reference sequence). CDR3 nucleotide sequence: TGCAGTGCTAGATCTGGCCCGGGACTAGTGGGCTACGAGCAGTACTTC. Translating gives CSARSGPGLVGYEQYF.

This chain connects TRBV29-1 to TRBJ2-7; 7 positions agree with TRBD2. V lost 7 bases and J lost 0; bases outside the gene matches: 6. This CDR3 contains 13 residues. The germline gives CDR1 SQVTM, CDR2 ANQGSEA. CDR3: CSAEWDYSYEQYF. DNA of the CDR3: TGCAGCGCTGAGTGGGACTACTCCTACGAGCAGTACTTC.

V usage is TRBV27 and J usage is TRBJ2-1, with D perhaps matching TRBD2 (6 bases). The CDR3 covers 14 residues. Per the germline V gene, CDR1 is MNHEY and CDR2 is SMNVEV (reference sequence). Trimming removed 3 bases from V and 9 bases from J, with 15 bases in between. The CDR3 DNA reads TGTGCCAGCAGTTTGGGGCGGGACCCAAGTGAGCAGTTCTTC. Protein product: CASSLGRDPSEQFF.

This clonotype has only a few counts. This chain links TRBV20-1 with TRBJ1-2; TRBD1 aligns across 9 bases. CDR1 is DFQATT and CDR2 is SNEGSKA in the germline V gene (reference sequence). This CDR3 has 14 amino acids. J lost 3 bases, V lost 2 bases, and 4 bases had no gene match. The CDR3 DNA reads TGCAGTGCTAGATACAGGGGGCAGGACTATGGCTACACCTTC. Translation: CSARYRGQDYGYTF.

With respect to this clonotype: One base away lies a much larger clone, so this may be a sequencing read error. The chain carries TRBV6-1 and TRBJ1-3; no definite D call. V was shortened by 5 bases and J by 0 bases, with 11 bases between the two germline ends. There are 15 residues in the CDR3. Germline V gene lookup returns CDR1 MNHNS and CDR2 SASEGT. For the CDR3, the DNA is TGTGCCAGCAGTCATACAGCTAACTCTGGAAACACCATATATTTT. Amino acids: CASSHTANSGNTIYF.

This chain uses TRBV19 with TRBJ2-2; D is ambiguous. In germline, CDR1 is LNHDA, CDR2 SQIVND (reference sequence). The CDR3 is 14 residues long. V lost 0 bases and J 6 bases, leaving 8 bases between the germline ends. CDR3 in DNA: TGTGCCAGTAGTATAGAACCCAGCGCCGGGGAGCTGTTTTTT. This codes for CASSIEPSAGELFF.

The chain combines TRBV6-1 with TRBJ2-7, with a weak D call TRBD2 (5 bases). This CDR3 comprises 15 residues. Germline values: CDR1 MNHNS, CDR2 SASEGT. The V end lost 7 bases, the J end lost 4 bases, and 20 bases lay between the germline ends. This chain's CDR3 is CASKVDRREEYEQYF. As DNA, the CDR3 is TGTGCCAGCAAGGTTGATCGACGGGAAGAGTACGAGCAGTACTTC.

V and J are TRBV9 and TRBJ1-6, with TRBD1 matching over 7 bases. Germline V gene data show CDR1 as SGDLS and CDR2 as YYNGEE. The CDR3 extends over 15 amino acids. The trim removed 2 bases at V and 8 bases at J, leaving 7 bases unmatched. Here the CDR3 reads CASSVLDREYSPLHF. As DNA, the CDR3 is TGTGCCAGCAGCGTCCTAGACAGGGAATATTCACCCCTCCACTTT.